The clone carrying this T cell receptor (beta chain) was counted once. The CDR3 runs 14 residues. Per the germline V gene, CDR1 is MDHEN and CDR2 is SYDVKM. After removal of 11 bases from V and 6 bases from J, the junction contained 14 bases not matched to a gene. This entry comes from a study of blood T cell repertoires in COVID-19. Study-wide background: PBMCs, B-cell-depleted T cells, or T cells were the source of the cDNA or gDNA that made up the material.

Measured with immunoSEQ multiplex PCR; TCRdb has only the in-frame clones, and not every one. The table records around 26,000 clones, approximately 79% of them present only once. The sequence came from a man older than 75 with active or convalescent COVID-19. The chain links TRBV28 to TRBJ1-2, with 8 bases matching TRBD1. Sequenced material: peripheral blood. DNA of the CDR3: TGTGCCGCGGAATCCGACAGGGGTAGTAATGGCTACACCTTC. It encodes CAAESDRGSNGYTF.